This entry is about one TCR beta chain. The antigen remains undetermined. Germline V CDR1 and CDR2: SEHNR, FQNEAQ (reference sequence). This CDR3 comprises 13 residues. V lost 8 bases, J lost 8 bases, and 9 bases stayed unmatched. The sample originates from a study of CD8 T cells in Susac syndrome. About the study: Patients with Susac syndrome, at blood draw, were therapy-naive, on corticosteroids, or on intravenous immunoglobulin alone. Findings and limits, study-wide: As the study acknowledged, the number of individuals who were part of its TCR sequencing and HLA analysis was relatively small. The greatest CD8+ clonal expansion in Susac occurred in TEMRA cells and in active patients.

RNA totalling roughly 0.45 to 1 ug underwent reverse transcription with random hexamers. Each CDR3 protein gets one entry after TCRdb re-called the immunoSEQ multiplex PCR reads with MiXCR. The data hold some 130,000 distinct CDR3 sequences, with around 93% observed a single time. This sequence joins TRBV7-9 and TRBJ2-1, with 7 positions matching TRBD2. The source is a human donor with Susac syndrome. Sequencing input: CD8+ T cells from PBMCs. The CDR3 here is CASPGEGGDEQFF. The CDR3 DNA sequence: TGTGCCAGCCCTGGGGAGGGCGGGGATGAGCAGTTCTTC.